This T cell receptor beta chain was identified in a study of control samples from healthy donors and cancer patients. The repertoire was sequenced with immunoSEQ multiplex PCR; TCRdb's copy has only in-frame clones and lacks some. The sample comprises 150,000 or so clones, roughly 89% of which are singletons, and around 12% rests with the top ten. Germline V gene data show CDR1 as SGDLS and CDR2 as YYNGEE. The V end was cut by 0 bases, the J end by 7 bases, with 13 bases between. CDR3 length: 15 amino acids. The sequence was obtained from a man younger than 40 in good health. The chain combines TRBV9 with TRBJ1-4; D might be TRBD1 (5 bases). The specimen sequenced was blood. The CDR3 coding sequence is TGTGCCAGCAGCGTAGGCGTGAGTGACAGTGAAAAACTGTTTTTT. Translation gives CASSVGVSDSEKLFF. Based on the CDR3 plus reference TRBV9 and TRBJ1-4, the full variable domain is DSGVTQTPKHLITATGQRVTLRCSPRSGDLSVYWYQQSLDQGLQFLIQYYNGEERAKGNILERFSAQQFPDLHSELNLSSLELGDSALYFCASSVGVSDSEKLFFGSGTQLSVL.